This TCR beta chain was captured in a study of OX40 agonist ivuxolimab in advanced cancers. The assay was immunoSEQ multiplex PCR, and TCRdb's table has in-frame clones only and misses some. The sample consists of fewer than 30,000 clones, 81% of them appearing once. The CDR3 contains 17 residues. V shed 1 base and J 5 bases; nucleotides not matched to a gene: 10. Looked up from germline, CDR1 is SGHNT and CDR2 is YYREEE (reference sequence). The gene calls are TRBV5-4 and TRBJ2-5, with 11 bases lining up with TRBD1. This clonotype was obtained from an adult with an advanced solid tumor such as melanoma, head and neck, liver or kidney cancer. The sequencing used CD4+ or CD8+ T cells sorted from blood, collected in a trial of the OX40 agonist ivuxolimab. CDR3 sequence: CASSLMVGGQGGETQYF. Written as DNA, the CDR3 is TGTGCCAGCAGCTTGATGGTCGGGGGACAGGGGGGGGAGACCCAGTACTTC. The whole variable domain, remainder taken from reference TRBV5-4 and TRBJ2-5, is ETGVTQSPTHLIKTRGQQVTLRCSSQSGHNTVSWYQQALGQGPQFIFQYYREEENGRGNFPPRFSGLQFPNYSSELNVNALELDDSALYLCASSLMVGGQGGETQYFGPGTRLLVL.